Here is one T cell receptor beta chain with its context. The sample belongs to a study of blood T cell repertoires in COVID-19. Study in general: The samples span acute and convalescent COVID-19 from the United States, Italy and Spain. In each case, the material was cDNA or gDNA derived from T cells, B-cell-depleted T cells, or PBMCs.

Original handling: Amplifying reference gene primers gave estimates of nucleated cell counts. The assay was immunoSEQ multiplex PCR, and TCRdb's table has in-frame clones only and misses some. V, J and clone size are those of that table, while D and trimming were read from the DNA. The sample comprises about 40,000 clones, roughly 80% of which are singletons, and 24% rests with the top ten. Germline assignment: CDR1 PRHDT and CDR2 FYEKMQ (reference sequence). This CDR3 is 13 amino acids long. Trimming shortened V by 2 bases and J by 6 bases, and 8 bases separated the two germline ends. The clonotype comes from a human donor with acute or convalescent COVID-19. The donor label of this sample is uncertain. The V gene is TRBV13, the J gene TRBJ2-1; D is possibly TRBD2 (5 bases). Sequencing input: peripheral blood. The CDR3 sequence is CASSLPLANEQFF. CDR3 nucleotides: TGTGCCAGCAGCTTACCTCTAGCCAATGAGCAGTTCTTC.